This T cell receptor (beta chain) was sequenced in a study of T cells after yellow fever vaccination. The study's findings and limits: Reappearing after the booster were most of the clones from primary vaccination (about 96% CD4, 88% CD8). There was a small share of clonotypes that showed up in both the CD4 and CD8 compartments.

MiXCR was run by TCRdb on the 5' RACE reads, yielding one entry per CDR3 protein. The sample consists of approximately 96,000 distinct CDR3 sequences, 7.5% to 10% of them appearing once. V lost 4 bases and J 15 bases, leaving 16 bases between the germline ends. CDR1 and CDR2 (germline): MNHEY, SVGEGT. CDR3 length: 12 residues. The chain is built from TRBV6-2 or TRBV6-3 and TRBJ1-5, with D perhaps TRBD1 (6 bases). Sequencing was performed on CD8+ T cells not binding an NS4B(214-222) dextramer, sorted from PBMCs, taken roughly 14 days after the first yellow fever vaccination. The sequence was obtained from a man younger than 35 who received the YFV17D yellow fever vaccine. Written as DNA, the CDR3 is TGTGCCAGCAGTTCGGGGGCCGCGGGGACGCATTTT. Translation gives CASSSGAAGTHF.